This is a list of T cell receptor beta chains from one sample in a study of OX40 agonist ivuxolimab in advanced cancers. Sequenced by immunoSEQ multiplex PCR; TCRdb stores in-frame clones only, minus some. Found here are approximately 60,000 clones, roughly 82% of them singletons; the top ten hold around 2.1%. Sequenced material: CD4+ or CD8+ T cells sorted from blood, taken in a trial of the OX40 agonist ivuxolimab. Every receptor here comes from an adult with an advanced solid tumor such as melanoma, head and neck, liver or kidney cancer. Both conserved end residues are part of each CDR3. A D gene is named only where the DNA matches it firmly. Size is omitted from some rows. Given values are once, few, many or a class for expanded clones.

V gene,clone size,D gene,J gene,CDR3 DNA,CDR3 protein
TRBV7-9,.,.,TRBJ2-1,TGTGCCAGCAGTTCTACGGTTAATTACAATGAGCAGTTCTTC,CASSSTVNYNEQFF
TRBV4-3,.,TRBD2,TRBJ2-3,TGCGCCAGCAGCCAAGGGGGGGGGAGCACAGATACGCAGTATTTT,CASSQGGGSTDTQYF
TRBV5-1,.,.,TRBJ1-1,TGCGCCAGCAGCCTGGACCCCCGCGGGATGAACACTGAAGCTTTCTTT,CASSLDPRGMNTEAFF
TRBV6-1,.,.,TRBJ1-5,TGTGCCAGCAGTGAAGCGGACTCACAGCCCCAGCATTTT,CASSEADSQPQHF
TRBV7-9,.,.,TRBJ2-5,TGTGCCAGCAGCGTGATTTTAGGACGGCAAGAGACCCAGTACTTC,CASSVILGRQETQYF
TRBV14,.,TRBD2,TRBJ2-3,TGTGCCAGCAGCCAAGCTAGCGGGCGCGCAGATACGCAGTATTTT,CASSQASGRADTQYF
TRBV7-2,.,.,TRBJ1-4,TGTGCCAGCAGCATCCTCGAGGAGGGTAGGCTGTTTTTT,CASSILEEGRLFF
TRBV18,once,TRBD2,TRBJ2-2,TGTGCCAGCTCCCCTAGCGGGGTTAACACCGGGGAGCTGTTTTTT,CASSPSGVNTGELFF
TRBV13,.,TRBD2,TRBJ2-3,TGTGCCAGCAGCTTAGCTTCGGCTAGCGGGAGGTATACGCAGTATTTT,CASSLASASGRYTQYF
TRBV5-4,.,.,TRBJ2-1,TGTGCCAGCAGCTTGGAGGTGACTAGGGGGGCAAATGAGCAGTTCTTC,CASSLEVTRGANEQFF
TRBV5-5,.,.,TRBJ2-7,TGTGCCAGCAGCTTTGGCTACGAGCAGTACTTC,CASSFGYEQYF
TRBV9,.,TRBD1,TRBJ1-1,TGTGCCAGCAGCGTCTGGACAGGGGGAAACACTGAAGCTTTCTTT,CASSVWTGGNTEAFF
TRBV5-8,.,.,TRBJ2-3,TGTGCCAGCAGCTTCCCAGGAGAGACAGATACGCAGTATTTT,CASSFPGETDTQYF
TRBV6-1,.,TRBD1,TRBJ1-5,TGTGCCAGCAGTGAAGTGACAGGGTATCAGCCCCAGCATTTT,CASSEVTGYQPQHF
TRBV27,.,TRBD1,TRBJ2-6,TGTGCCAGCAGTTTGAGGACAGGGGGCGTGGGTGGGGCCAACGTCCTGACTTTC,CASSLRTGGVGGANVLTF
TRBV6-1,once,.,TRBJ2-7,TGTGCCAGCAGTGAAGACCCTTACTCTTTCTACGAGCAGTACTTC,CASSEDPYSFYEQYF
TRBV12-5,.,.,TRBJ2-4,TGTGCTAGCCGTGCTCGCGGAAACATTCAGTACTTC,CASRARGNIQYF
TRBV11-2,.,.,TRBJ1-3,TGTGCCAGCAGCTTAGCTGGGAATACCCCTGGAAACACCATATATTTT,CASSLAGNTPGNTIYF
TRBV5-1,.,TRBD2,TRBJ2-2,TGCGCCAGCAGCGGAGACGGGAGGGCTGGCGGGGAGCTGTTTTTT,CASSGDGRAGGELFF
TRBV7-3,.,.,TRBJ2-2,TGTGCCAGCAGCTCTAACACCGGGGAGCTGTTTTTT,CASSSNTGELFF
TRBV6-1,.,.,TRBJ2-5,TGTGCCAGCAGTGCGGGCCAGGGAAGGGAGACCCAGTACTTC,CASSAGQGRETQYF
TRBV6-1,few,.,TRBJ1-2,TGTGCCAGCAGTGAAGCGGCTCATTTTGGCTACACCTTC,CASSEAAHFGYTF
TRBV13,.,TRBD2,TRBJ2-7,TGTGCCAGCAGCCGCCGACTAGCGGGTTCCTACGAGCAGTACTTC,CASSRRLAGSYEQYF
TRBV18,.,TRBD1,TRBJ1-1,TGTGCCAGCTCACTTCTGGACAGGGGGCTGATTGAAGCTTTCTTT,CASSLLDRGLIEAFF
TRBV5-1,once,TRBD1,TRBJ2-7,TGCGCCAGCAGCTTGGACAGGGGGCCTGAGCAGTACTTC,CASSLDRGPEQYF
TRBV10-2,few,TRBD2,TRBJ2-1,TGCGCCAGCAGTATGAGGGAGGGCGGTGAGCAGTTCTTC,CASSMREGGEQFF
TRBV6-5,.,TRBD1,TRBJ2-7,TGTGCCAGCAAAGGGGCAGGGGGCGAGCAGTACTTC,CASKGAGGEQYF
TRBV4-2,once,TRBD1,TRBJ2-7,TGTGCCAGCAGGCGGACAGGGGACTCCTACGAGCAGTACTTC,CASRRTGDSYEQYF
TRBV19,few,.,TRBJ2-2,TGTGCCAGTAGCCAACAGGGCGACACCGGGGAGCTGTTTTTT,CASSQQGDTGELFF
TRBV19,.,TRBD1,TRBJ2-7,TGTGCCAGTAGCCCGGTACAGGGGGGTACTAGCTCCTACGAGCAGTACTTC,CASSPVQGGTSSYEQYF
TRBV25-1,.,TRBD1,TRBJ2-3,TGTGCCAGCAGTGGGAGCCAGGGGGCCGTAGATACGCAGTATTTT,CASSGSQGAVDTQYF
TRBV19,.,TRBD1,TRBJ2-2,TGTGCCAGTACGGACAGGGGGCAAACCGGGGAGCTGTTTTTT,CASTDRGQTGELFF
TRBV2,.,.,TRBJ1-1,TGTGCCCCCCAGTCCGGGGAGATCACTGAAGCTTTCTTT,CAPQSGEITEAFF
TRBV9,.,.,TRBJ1-5,TGTGCCAGCAGCGTAAGCGTGGGGGGTGTTCAGCCCCAGCATTTT,CASSVSVGGVQPQHF
TRBV25-1,.,TRBD2,TRBJ2-3,TGTGCCAGCAGTGATACAGCGGGGGGGCCCTATGGCACAGATACGCAGTATTTT,CASSDTAGGPYGTDTQYF
TRBV30,.,.,TRBJ1-6,TGTGCCTGCGGGCGGGGACCCCTCCACTTT,CACGRGPLHF
TRBV7-9,.,TRBD1,TRBJ2-7,TGTGCCAGCAGCTACGGGACAGGGACCGAGCAGTACTTC,CASSYGTGTEQYF
TRBV2,once,.,TRBJ2-3,TGTGCCAGCAGTTCCCGGGCCCCCACAGATACGCAGTATTTT,CASSSRAPTDTQYF
TRBV6-4,few,.,TRBJ1-5,TGTGCCAGCATGGGGGCGGGTCAGCCCCAGCATTTT,CASMGAGQPQHF
TRBV5-1,.,TRBD2,TRBJ2-7,TGCGCCAGCAGCCCTTTAGCGGGAGGGCCATACGAGCAGTACTTC,CASSPLAGGPYEQYF
TRBV2,.,.,TRBJ2-6,TGTGCCAGCACCGAGCAGGGCCCCCCTGGGGCCAACGTCCTGACTTTC,CASTEQGPPGANVLTF
TRBV19,.,.,TRBJ1-5,TGTGCCAGTAGTATCATGGGGGAGAATCAGCCCCAGCATTTT,CASSIMGENQPQHF
TRBV2,few,TRBD2,TRBJ2-5,TGTGCCAGCAGTCCAACTAGCGGGAGGGGGTTTACCAACCAAGAGACCCAGTACTTC,CASSPTSGRGFTNQETQYF
TRBV6-6,.,.,TRBJ1-1,TGTGCCAGCAGCCCCGGGGGGGACACTGAAGCTTTCTTT,CASSPGGDTEAFF
TRBV2,.,TRBD1,TRBJ2-5,TGTGCCAGCAGTCGGACAGGGGGATCGGGAGAGACCCAGTACTTC,CASSRTGGSGETQYF
TRBV30,.,.,TRBJ2-3,TGTGCCTGGATTACGGGGGGCCGCACAGATACGCAGTATTTT,CAWITGGRTDTQYF
TRBV6-5,.,.,TRBJ2-3,TGTGCCAGCAGTTACGGGACGCCCACAGATACGCAGTATTTT,CASSYGTPTDTQYF
TRBV18,.,TRBD1,TRBJ1-5,TGTGCCAGCTCACCTCCGGGACAGGGCAATCAGCCCCAGCATTTT,CASSPPGQGNQPQHF
TRBV10-3,.,.,TRBJ2-5,TGTGCCATCAGTGAGCCGAGTCGGCAGGGAGAAGAGACCCAGTACTTC,CAISEPSRQGEETQYF
TRBV30,.,TRBD1,TRBJ1-2,TGTGCCTGGTTACGGGACAGGGTAAATGGCTACACCTTC,CAWLRDRVNGYTF
TRBV7-9,.,.,TRBJ1-1,TGTGCCAGCAGCTTAGTTCCGGGCGTGAACACTGAAGCTTTCTTT,CASSLVPGVNTEAFF
TRBV5-6,.,TRBD2,TRBJ2-1,TGTGCCAGCAGCTTGGTTGCGGGGGGCTCCTACAATGAGCAGTTCTTC,CASSLVAGGSYNEQFF